A selection of T cell receptor beta chains follows, all from one sample in a study of T cell responses to AZD1222 COVID-19 vaccine. This table comes from immunoSEQ multiplex PCR, and its TCRdb copy is limited to in-frame clones, with some not included. The sample has about 130,000 clones, approximately 89% seen once. Sequenced here: peripheral blood, sampled 28 days after the second AZD1222 dose. Receptors were obtained from an adult who received the AZD1222 COVID-19 vaccine. CDR3s include the opening cysteine and the closing phenylalanine or tryptophan. A D gene is named only where the DNA matches it firmly. Rows may omit the clone size; those that give it use once, few, many or a size class.

abundance: once; j_gene: TRBJ1-2; v_gene: TRBV4-2; d_gene: TRBD1; CDR3nt: TGTGCCAGCAGCCAAGGTTCCGGGACAGGGACGGCTAACTATGGCTACACCTTC; CDR3aa: CASSQGSGTGTANYGYTF
abundance: .; j_gene: TRBJ1-2; v_gene: TRBV4-2; d_gene: .; CDR3nt: TGTGCCAGCAGCCCACTACAGGGCGGCTATGGCTACACCTTC; CDR3aa: CASSPLQGGYGYTF
abundance: .; j_gene: TRBJ1-4; v_gene: TRBV6-5; d_gene: .; CDR3nt: TGTGCCAGCAGTTACAAACGACAGGAGGCTAATGAAAAACTGTTTTTT; CDR3aa: CASSYKRQEANEKLFF
abundance: .; j_gene: TRBJ2-7; v_gene: TRBV28; d_gene: .; CDR3nt: TGTGCCAGCAGTTTAGGGGGGGGGCACTCCTACGAGCAGTACTTC; CDR3aa: CASSLGGGHSYEQYF
abundance: .; j_gene: TRBJ1-6; v_gene: TRBV6-5; d_gene: TRBD1; CDR3nt: TGTGCCAGCAGTTCCATAGGGACAGGGTTTTCACCCCTCCACTTT; CDR3aa: CASSSIGTGFSPLHF
abundance: .; j_gene: TRBJ1-5; v_gene: TRBV30; d_gene: .; CDR3nt: TGTGCCTGGAGTACAGCTTATAGCAATCAGCCCCAGCATTTT; CDR3aa: CAWSTAYSNQPQHF
abundance: .; j_gene: TRBJ2-7; v_gene: TRBV6-6; d_gene: TRBD1; CDR3nt: TGTGCCAGCAGTCCCATCTTCGGCAGGGGGAGAAGTAACTCCTACGAGCAGTACTTC; CDR3aa: CASSPIFGRGRSNSYEQYF
abundance: .; j_gene: TRBJ1-1; v_gene: TRBV19; d_gene: .; CDR3nt: TGTGCCAGCAAAAGGGAGGGGGACCAAGCTTTCTTT; CDR3aa: CASKREGDQAFF
abundance: few; j_gene: TRBJ1-6; v_gene: TRBV9; d_gene: TRBD1; CDR3nt: TGTGCCAGCAGCGCGGGACAGGGGGGAAATTCACCCCTCCACTTT; CDR3aa: CASSAGQGGNSPLHF
abundance: .; j_gene: TRBJ1-1; v_gene: TRBV30; d_gene: .; CDR3nt: TGTGCCTGGAGTGTACAGACAGAGGGGGAAGCTTTCTTT; CDR3aa: CAWSVQTEGEAFF
abundance: few; j_gene: TRBJ1-5; v_gene: TRBV19; d_gene: .; CDR3nt: TGTGCCAGTCGTCGGACGGAAGGGGGTCAGCCCCAGCATTTT; CDR3aa: CASRRTEGGQPQHF
abundance: .; j_gene: TRBJ2-5; v_gene: TRBV18; d_gene: .; CDR3nt: TGTGCCAGCTCACCGGCGACGCAAGAGACCCAGTACTTC; CDR3aa: CASSPATQETQYF
abundance: .; j_gene: TRBJ1-5; v_gene: TRBV5-8; d_gene: .; CDR3nt: TGTGCCAGCAGCGGATGGGGACCCTACTACGGTAATAGCAATCAGCCCCAGCATTTT; CDR3aa: CASSGWGPYYGNSNQPQHF
abundance: few; j_gene: TRBJ1-5; v_gene: TRBV10-1; d_gene: .; CDR3nt: TGCGCCAGCGGATCCCAGGCTGAGCCTCAGCCCCAGCATTTT; CDR3aa: CASGSQAEPQPQHF
abundance: .; j_gene: TRBJ2-7; v_gene: TRBV9; d_gene: .; CDR3nt: TGTGCCAGCAGCGTAGACGGGACGGTCTCCTACGAGCAGTACTTC; CDR3aa: CASSVDGTVSYEQYF
abundance: .; j_gene: TRBJ1-5; v_gene: TRBV7-9; d_gene: .; CDR3nt: TGTGCCAGCAGCCCCGGGACCTATGCAAATCAGCCCCAGCATTTT; CDR3aa: CASSPGTYANQPQHF
abundance: .; j_gene: TRBJ2-5; v_gene: TRBV5-1; d_gene: .; CDR3nt: TGCGCCAGCAGCTTGGAGTCGGATCAAGAGACCCAGTACTTC; CDR3aa: CASSLESDQETQYF
abundance: .; j_gene: TRBJ1-6; v_gene: TRBV6-5; d_gene: .; CDR3nt: TGTGCCAGCAGTTTAAAACAGGGCCCCCTCCACTTT; CDR3aa: CASSLKQGPLHF
abundance: .; j_gene: TRBJ1-5; v_gene: TRBV5-8; d_gene: TRBD1; CDR3nt: TGTGCCAGCAGCTATAACAGGGGAAGCAATCAGCCCCAGCATTTT; CDR3aa: CASSYNRGSNQPQHF
abundance: .; j_gene: TRBJ1-5; v_gene: TRBV7-3; d_gene: .; CDR3nt: TGTGCCAGCAGCCAAGGCCGGAATCAGCCCCAGCATTTT; CDR3aa: CASSQGRNQPQHF
abundance: .; j_gene: TRBJ2-7; v_gene: TRBV6-6; d_gene: TRBD1; CDR3nt: TGTGCCAGCAGTCCAGGACAGGGGCTGGCGTACTTC; CDR3aa: CASSPGQGLAYF
abundance: .; j_gene: TRBJ1-3; v_gene: TRBV11-1; d_gene: .; CDR3nt: TGTGCCAGCAGCTTAGCGATGGGATCTCTTGGAAACACCATATATTTT; CDR3aa: CASSLAMGSLGNTIYF
abundance: .; j_gene: TRBJ2-2; v_gene: TRBV5-1; d_gene: TRBD1; CDR3nt: TGCGCCAGCAGCTTGGGTGAACAGGGGTTCGGGGAGCTGTTTTTT; CDR3aa: CASSLGEQGFGELFF
abundance: .; j_gene: TRBJ2-3; v_gene: TRBV11-3; d_gene: .; CDR3nt: TGTGCCAGCAGCCTCGGGGCTAGCACAGATACGCAGTATTTT; CDR3aa: CASSLGASTDTQYF
abundance: few; j_gene: TRBJ2-7; v_gene: TRBV7-9; d_gene: TRBD2; CDR3nt: TGTGCCAGCAGCCTTACTCGGGGGGGCCGGTACGAGCAGTACTTC; CDR3aa: CASSLTRGGRYEQYF
abundance: .; j_gene: TRBJ1-1; v_gene: TRBV5-1; d_gene: .; CDR3nt: TGCGCCAGCAGCTTGGGTCAGCCCGAGAACACTGAAGCTTTCTTT; CDR3aa: CASSLGQPENTEAFF
abundance: .; j_gene: TRBJ1-6; v_gene: TRBV18; d_gene: TRBD1; CDR3nt: TGTGCCAGCTCACCAAACAGGGGCCCGCCAAATTCACCCCTCCACTTT; CDR3aa: CASSPNRGPPNSPLHF
abundance: once; j_gene: TRBJ1-6; v_gene: TRBV10-3; d_gene: .; CDR3nt: TGTGCCATCAGTGAGTCACTGGGATATAATTCACCCCTCCACTTT; CDR3aa: CAISESLGYNSPLHF
abundance: .; j_gene: TRBJ1-2; v_gene: TRBV5-1; d_gene: TRBD1; CDR3nt: TGCGCCAGCAGCATAGGGACAGGCTATGGCTACACCTTC; CDR3aa: CASSIGTGYGYTF
abundance: .; j_gene: TRBJ1-5; v_gene: TRBV28; d_gene: TRBD1; CDR3nt: TGTGCCAGTTTTCCGGGACAGGGGTCTCAGCCCCAGCATTTT; CDR3aa: CASFPGQGSQPQHF
abundance: .; j_gene: TRBJ2-7; v_gene: TRBV4-3; d_gene: .; CDR3nt: TGCGCCAGCAGCCAAGAGAGGACTTCACTCTACGAGCAGTACTTC; CDR3aa: CASSQERTSLYEQYF
abundance: .; j_gene: TRBJ1-3; v_gene: TRBV30; d_gene: .; CDR3nt: TGTGCCTGGAAATGGTCCCGGGAAGCTGGAAACACCATATATTTT; CDR3aa: CAWKWSREAGNTIYF
abundance: .; j_gene: TRBJ2-3; v_gene: TRBV9; d_gene: TRBD2; CDR3nt: TGTGCCAGCAGCGCCTATAGCGGGGGCACAGATACGCAGTATTTT; CDR3aa: CASSAYSGGTDTQYF
abundance: .; j_gene: TRBJ1-5; v_gene: TRBV24-1; d_gene: .; CDR3nt: TGTGCCACCAGAGGTGCGGTTAGGCCTTATAGCAATCAGCCCCAGCATTTT; CDR3aa: CATRGAVRPYSNQPQHF
abundance: .; j_gene: TRBJ1-2; v_gene: TRBV3-1/TRBV3-2; d_gene: .; CDR3nt: TGTGCCAGCAGCCCCCGCCATGGGGGCCCAACCTTC; CDR3aa: CASSPRHGGPTF
abundance: few; j_gene: TRBJ1-6; v_gene: TRBV4-1; d_gene: TRBD1; CDR3nt: TGCGCCAGCAGCCAAGTAGAATTACAGGGGAGAGGTTCACCCCTCCACTTT; CDR3aa: CASSQVELQGRGSPLHF
abundance: .; j_gene: TRBJ1-5; v_gene: TRBV28; d_gene: .; CDR3nt: TGTGCCAGCAGCCGGGCCCCCTATCAGCCCCAGCATTTT; CDR3aa: CASSRAPYQPQHF
abundance: .; j_gene: TRBJ2-3; v_gene: TRBV5-1; d_gene: TRBD1; CDR3nt: TGCGCCAGCAGGTCCGGGACAGATAGCACAGATACGCAGTATTTT; CDR3aa: CASRSGTDSTDTQYF
abundance: .; j_gene: TRBJ1-1; v_gene: TRBV25-1; d_gene: TRBD1; CDR3nt: TGTGCCAGCAACCCGAGGGGGACAGGGGATCGCACTGAAGCTTTCTTT; CDR3aa: CASNPRGTGDRTEAFF